One sample yielded the 27 T cell receptor beta chains listed below, sequenced in a study of blood T cell repertoires in COVID-19. Measured with immunoSEQ multiplex PCR; TCRdb has only the in-frame clones, and not every one. The data show approximately 62,000 clones, 70% to 90% seen once. Sequencing was done on a sample of peripheral blood. Every receptor here comes from a man aged 60 to 75 with acute or convalescent COVID-19.

The table lists this clone with a few counts. The chain couples TRBV4-2 to TRBJ2-7; D perhaps matches TRBD2 (5 bases). CDR1 is LGHNA and CDR2 is YNFKEQ in the germline V gene. Trimming pared 1 base from V and 7 bases from J, leaving 14 bases between. This CDR3 spans 14 amino acids. The CDR3 region has the DNA TGTGCCAGCAGCCAAGTGCAGCGATCGGGGGAGCAGTACTTC. Translating gives CASSQVQRSGEQYF.

The rearrangement joins TRBV28 to TRBJ1-1; 8 nucleotides align to TRBD1. Looked up from germline, CDR1 is MDHEN and CDR2 is SYDVKM. V was clipped by 7 bases and J by 5 bases; unmatched bases: 15. CDR3 length equals 16 residues. CDR3 protein: CASTSPPGRGLTEAFF. The CDR3 DNA is TGTGCCAGCACTTCCCCCCCGGGCAGGGGGCTTACTGAAGCTTTCTTT. Full variable domain (rest looked up from reference TRBV28 and TRBJ1-1): DVKVTQSSRYLVKRTGEKVFLECVQDMDHENMFWYRQDPGLGLRLIYFSYDVKMKEKGDIPEGYSVSREKKERFSLILESASTNQTSMYLCASTSPPGRGLTEAFFGQGTRLTVV.

This CDR3 is CSANRDKLEETQYF. The CDR3, as DNA: TGCAGCGCTAACCGGGACAAGTTAGAAGAGACCCAGTACTTC. The chain carries TRBV29-1 and TRBJ2-5, with D maybe TRBD1 (6 bases). The CDR3 covers 14 residues. Germline lookup yields CDR1 SQVTM and CDR2 ANQGSEA. V lost 7 bases and J lost 3, with 18 bases in between.

The chain carries TRBV19 and TRBJ2-2; 14 bases map to TRBD2. Looked up from germline, CDR1 is LNHDA and CDR2 is SQIVND (reference sequence). The CDR3 is 17 amino acids. J lost 7 bases, V lost 6 bases, and 10 bases had no gene match. The CDR3 protein is CASRRRLAGGPHGELFF. CDR3 DNA: TGTGCCAGTAGACGAAGACTAGCGGGAGGGCCGCACGGGGAGCTGTTTTTT.

This chain links TRBV10-2 with TRBJ2-5, with 9 bases aligning to TRBD2. The CDR3 has 14 amino acids. Germline assignment: CDR1 WSHSY and CDR2 SAAADI. V gave up 5 bases and J gave up 2 bases; unmatched junction bases: 3. The CDR3 region is CASSPSGKQETQYF. CDR3 coding DNA: TGCGCCAGCAGTCCTAGCGGGAAACAAGAGACCCAGTACTTC.

The CDR3 sequence: CASSHRRGVGAFF. The CDR3 DNA reads TGTGCCAGCAGCCACCGGAGGGGCGTGGGGGCTTTCTTT. The chain couples TRBV27 to TRBJ1-1, with D perhaps matching TRBD1 (5 bases). V shed 6 bases and J shed 11 bases, with 19 bases lying between them. This CDR3 is built from 13 residues. Germline V CDR1 and CDR2: MNHEY, SMNVEV (reference sequence).

The genes are TRBV18 and TRBJ1-1; TRBD1 matches 7 bases. This CDR3 has 20 residues. The V and J ends lost 3 bases and 5 bases, in that order; junction bases with no gene match: 24. Germline lookup yields CDR1 KGHSH and CDR2 LQKENI. CDR3 sequence reads: CASSPDATGTVDNEGTEAFF. The CDR3 bases are TGTGCCAGCTCACCTGATGCGACCGGGACAGTCGATAATGAGGGAACTGAAGCTTTCTTT.

This chain uses TRBV27 with TRBJ2-4, with 8 bases lining up with TRBD1. V was pared by 4 bases and J by 5 bases, with 10 bases of the junction left unmatched. The germline gives CDR1 MNHEY, CDR2 SMNVEV (reference sequence). This CDR3 spans 16 amino acids. The chain's CDR3 is CASSSIGQGEENIQYF. CDR3 DNA sequence: TGTGCCAGCAGTTCCATCGGACAGGGTGAGGAAAACATTCAGTACTTC.

The chain links TRBV19 to TRBJ1-1; tentatively, D is TRBD1 (5 bases). The length of the CDR3 is 14 residues. The germline V gene encodes CDR1 LNHDA and CDR2 SQIVND (reference sequence). The germline V and J ends were trimmed by 3 bases and 0 bases, with 8 bases remaining between them. Written as DNA, the CDR3 is TGTGCCAGTAGTATGTCCAGGGTGAACACTGAAGCTTTCTTT. It is translated as CASSMSRVNTEAFF.

V gene TRBV28 combines with J gene TRBJ1-4; weak D call: TRBD1 (5 bases). Germline CDR1 reads MDHEN; CDR2 reads SYDVKM. Between the trimmed V and J ends, which lost 6 bases and 4 bases, there was a span of 12 bases. This CDR3 is built from 14 residues. The CDR3 loop is CASSLRQLNEKLFF. In nucleotides, the CDR3 is TGTGCCAGCAGCCTGCGACAGCTTAATGAAAAACTGTTTTTT.

The J gene is TRBJ1-1, the V gene TRBV4-3; D is unclear. The length of the CDR3 is 15 residues. Trimming shortened V by 0 bases and J by 5 bases, and 13 bases separated the two germline ends. Germline CDR1 and CDR2: LGHNA and YSLEER. CDR3 in amino acids: CASSQDDLGTTEAFF. The CDR3 region has the DNA TGCGCCAGCAGCCAAGATGACCTAGGTACGACTGAAGCTTTCTTT.

A note on this clone: In the same sample, other DNA sequences code for this CDR3. J is TRBJ1-6 and V is TRBV4-3; TRBD1 matches 7 bases. The CDR3 length is 14 residues. CDR1 and CDR2 (germline): LGHNA, YSLEER. V shed 1 base, J shed 7 bases, and the junction held 1 base outside the gene matches. CDR3 sequence reads: CASSQGDRNSPLHF. The CDR3 nucleotides are TGCGCCAGCAGCCAAGGGGACAGAAATTCACCCCTCCACTTT.

This clone was detected a few times. The rearrangement joins TRBV3-1 (or the pseudogene TRBV3-2) to TRBJ1-4; 9 bases align to TRBD1. There are 15 residues in the CDR3. CDR1 is LGHDT, CDR2 YNNKEL, per germline (reference sequence). The J segment lost 3 bases and the V segment lost 4 bases, leaving 3 bases of the junction unmatched. CDR3 region: CASSPWTGANEKLFF. For the CDR3, the DNA is TGTGCCAGCAGCCCGTGGACAGGGGCTAATGAAAAACTGTTTTTT.

This clone was picked up one time. CDR3 region: CASSFARTGAHGYTF. The DNA for the CDR3 is TGTGCCAGCAGCTTCGCTCGGACAGGCGCCCATGGCTACACCTTC. This sequence joins TRBV5-8 and TRBJ1-2, with 7 bases matching TRBD1. The ends lost 2 bases at V and 6 bases at J; junction bases unmatched: 10. Germline loops: CDR1 SGHTS, CDR2 YDEGEE. The CDR3 length is 15 residues.

The genes are TRBV9 and TRBJ2-1; 7 nucleotides match TRBD2. Germline V gene lookup returns CDR1 SGDLS and CDR2 YYNGEE. V was clipped by 0 bases and J by 10 bases; unmatched bases: 13. This CDR3 region has 16 residues. CDR3 sequence (DNA): TGTGCCAGCAGCGTAGGTCTAAGGGAGGGCCTCGTGGAGCAGTTCTTC. Translating it yields CASSVGLREGLVEQFF.

The chain joins TRBV4-1 to TRBJ2-6; D is ambiguous. CDR1 MGHRA and CDR2 YSYEKL come from the germline V gene. Trimming left V 0 bases short and J 1 base short, with 7 bases between. The CDR3 extends over 16 amino acids. Here the CDR3 reads CASSQDRLSGANVLTF. The DNA of the CDR3 is TGCGCCAGCAGCCAAGACAGGTTATCTGGGGCCAACGTCCTGACTTTC.

This clone was seen just once. V gene TRBV18 combines with J gene TRBJ2-7; 7 bases are a match to TRBD2. Looked up from germline, CDR1 is KGHSH and CDR2 is LQKENI. CDR3 length: 14 amino acids. Trimming at V came to 3 bases and at J to 2 bases, leaving 4 bases not matched to a gene. The CDR3 here is CASSPGREPYEQYF. The CDR3 DNA reads as TGTGCCAGCTCACCTGGGAGGGAGCCCTACGAGCAGTACTTC.

The chain recombines TRBV7-2 with TRBJ1-3, with D perhaps TRBD1 (6 bases). Germline V gene data show CDR1 as SGHTA and CDR2 as FQGNSA. This CDR3 contains 15 residues. The V and J ends lost 5 bases and 3 bases respectively, with 14 bases between them. DNA for the CDR3: TGTGCCAGCAGCCGGTCGTCAGGGGATGGAAACACCATATATTTT. This encodes CASSRSSGDGNTIYF.

The chain employs TRBV24-1 and TRBJ2-2; 9 bases fit TRBD1. The CDR3 totals 15 residues. Unmatched junction bases numbered 0, after V lost 2 bases and J lost 3 bases. Germline CDR1 is KGHDR and CDR2 is SFDVKD. The CDR3: CATSDWDRDTGELFF. CDR3 nucleotides: TGTGCCACCAGTGATTGGGACAGGGACACCGGGGAGCTGTTTTTT.

This chain connects TRBV21-1 to TRBJ1-1. TRBV21-1 is a documented pseudogene. There are 17 residues in the CDR3. CDR3 sequence reads: CASSKEVEGSLNTEAFF. The CDR3 nucleotides are TGTGCCAGCAGCAAAGAGGTTGAGGGATCCTTGAACACTGAAGCTTTCTTT.

The chain is built from TRBV7-9 and TRBJ2-1; D is unclear. The ends were cut back, 1 base at V and 15 bases at J, with 16 bases in the middle. CDR3 length equals 13 residues. Germline loops: CDR1 SEHNR, CDR2 FQNEAQ (reference sequence). Here the CDR3 reads CASSLGSDWVVFF. In DNA, the CDR3 is TGTGCCAGCAGCTTAGGGAGCGATTGGGTCGTGTTCTTC.

The chain joins TRBV5-1 to TRBJ1-1; the D gene is possibly TRBD1 (5 bases). The CDR3 sequence is 16 residues long. Looked up from germline, CDR1 is SGHRS and CDR2 is YFSETQ. Trimming removed 4 bases at V and 3 bases at J, with 19 bases between. CDR3 sequence: CASSDTPWRGDTEAFF. The CDR3 bases are TGCGCCAGCAGCGACACCCCCTGGCGGGGGGACACTGAAGCTTTCTTT.

This clone is classed as medium-sized. The chain combines TRBV27 with TRBJ2-1, with TRBD1 matching 8 bases. The CDR3 length is 15 residues. Germline V gene lookup returns CDR1 MNHEY and CDR2 SMNVEV (reference sequence). Germline trimming cut 4 bases from V and 10 bases from J; bases unmatched to any gene: 12. CDR3 loop: CASSYPGGSLVEQFF. The CDR3 region has the DNA TGTGCCAGCAGTTATCCAGGGGGCTCGTTGGTAGAGCAGTTCTTC.

This chain uses TRBV25-1 with TRBJ1-1, with D perhaps matching TRBD1 (6 bases). The CDR3 runs 15 residues. CDR1 and CDR2 (germline): MGHDK, SYGVNS. The V end lost 4 bases, the J end lost 2 bases, and 14 bases lay between the germline ends. The DNA for the CDR3 is TGTGCCAGCAGTGGCCCTTACAGGGTCAACACTGAAGCTTTCTTT. It translates to CASSGPYRVNTEAFF.

The chain uses TRBV6-6 and TRBJ1-1; D remains unclear. The CDR3 runs to 13 residues. The germline CDR1 and CDR2 sequences are MNHNY and SVGAGI (reference sequence). V dropped 5 bases and J dropped 1 base, with 8 bases sitting between them. The CDR3 is CASSRPGNTEAFF. The DNA of the CDR3 is TGTGCCAGCAGTCGACCCGGGAACACTGAAGCTTTCTTT.

The gene calls are TRBV3-1 (or the pseudogene TRBV3-2) and TRBJ1-2, with 9 bases fitting TRBD1. The germline V gene has CDR1 LGHDT and CDR2 YNNKEL (reference sequence). The CDR3 is 16 amino acids. The V gene end was trimmed by 4 bases and the J gene end by 2 bases; junction bases not matched to a gene: 8. Here the CDR3 DNA reads TGTGCCAGCAGCCGAGAGGGCGGACAGGGGAACTATGGCTACACCTTC. Protein: CASSREGGQGNYGYTF.

V is TRBV7-3 and J is TRBJ2-3, with TRBD2 matching over 9 bases. The V gene's germline CDR1 is SGHTA and CDR2 FQGTGA. The J segment lost 11 bases and the V segment lost 5 bases, leaving 5 bases of the junction unmatched. The CDR3 runs to 12 residues. The CDR3: CASSPTSGQQYF. CDR3 coding DNA: TGTGCCAGCAGCCCCACTAGCGGGCAGCAGTATTTT.